A selection of T cell receptor beta chains follows, all from one sample in a study of regulatory T cells in long-lasting Graves disease. TCRdb reanalysed the multiplex PCR reads using MiXCR and keeps one entry per CDR3 protein. The sample gives 450,000 to 700,000 distinct CDR3 sequences, roughly 12% of which show up once; 10% is in the top ten. Another study also made use of these data, one on T cells in Graves' hyperthyroidism and ophthalmopathy.

The starting material was peripheral blood mononuclear cells (PBMCs), obtained at new diagnosis, from a patient treated with antithyroid drugs. The receptors here all came from a man aged 25-40 years with Graves disease. CDR3s include the opening cysteine and the closing phenylalanine or tryptophan. Each record gives: clone size, V gene, D gene, J gene, CDR3 DNA, CDR3 protein. The D gene is left open where the match is weak. Expanded clones get a size class; other rows say once, few or many, or leave the size out.

clone_size: .
v_call: TRBV19
d_call: .
j_call: TRBJ1-2
cdr3_nt: TGTGCCAGTAGTGTACAGGGATTCTATGGCTACACCTTC
cdr3_aa: CASSVQGFYGYTF

clone_size: many
v_call: TRBV7-9
d_call: TRBD1
j_call: TRBJ1-2
cdr3_nt: TGTGCCAGCAGGGATCCCGGGACAGGGGCATATGGCTACACCTTC
cdr3_aa: CASRDPGTGAYGYTF

clone_size: few
v_call: TRBV27
d_call: TRBD1
j_call: TRBJ1-5
cdr3_nt: TGTGCCAGCAGTTTCCGGGACAGGGGGCGAATTAGCAATCAGCCCCAGCATTTT
cdr3_aa: CASSFRDRGRISNQPQHF

clone_size: .
v_call: TRBV20-1
d_call: .
j_call: TRBJ2-7
cdr3_nt: TGCAGTGCTAAAAGGGCGGTTATGGGCGAGCAGTACTTC
cdr3_aa: CSAKRAVMGEQYF

clone_size: .
v_call: TRBV7-6
d_call: .
j_call: TRBJ1-3
cdr3_nt: TGTGCCAGCAGCTACCACACCCCTGGAAACACCATATATTTT
cdr3_aa: CASSYHTPGNTIYF

clone_size: .
v_call: TRBV4-1
d_call: .
j_call: TRBJ2-5
cdr3_nt: TGCGCCAGCAGCCAAGAGGAGTGGCGGGACCTCCAAGAGACCCAGTACTTC
cdr3_aa: CASSQEEWRDLQETQYF

clone_size: many
v_call: TRBV6-2/TRBV6-3
d_call: .
j_call: TRBJ2-7
cdr3_nt: TGTGCCAGCTTCACGACAGGCATCTACGAGCAGTACTTC
cdr3_aa: CASFTTGIYEQYF

clone_size: many
v_call: TRBV11-2
d_call: .
j_call: TRBJ2-3
cdr3_nt: TGTGCCAGCAGCGGCGGACAGCTTTATACAGATACGCAGTATTTT
cdr3_aa: CASSGGQLYTDTQYF

clone_size: .
v_call: TRBV12-3/TRBV12-4
d_call: .
j_call: TRBJ2-3
cdr3_nt: TGTGCCAGCAGCCCGGGGTGGGGCACGCAGTATTTT
cdr3_aa: CASSPGWGTQYF

clone_size: .
v_call: TRBV6-2/TRBV6-3
d_call: TRBD1
j_call: TRBJ1-4
cdr3_nt: TGTGCCAGCAGGGGGATTGAACGGGACAGGGATGAAAAACTGTTTTTT
cdr3_aa: CASRGIERDRDEKLFF

clone_size: .
v_call: TRBV10-3
d_call: .
j_call: TRBJ2-7
cdr3_nt: TGTGCCATCAACAGGGAGGCGAACTCCTACGAGCAGTACTTC
cdr3_aa: CAINREANSYEQYF

clone_size: many
v_call: TRBV28
d_call: .
j_call: TRBJ1-2
cdr3_nt: TGTGCCAGCAGTTTAAGACAGGCTAACTATGGCTACACCTTC
cdr3_aa: CASSLRQANYGYTF

clone_size: many
v_call: TRBV27
d_call: .
j_call: TRBJ2-3
cdr3_nt: TGTGCCAGCGGGTTTCGGACCACAGATACGCAGTATTTT
cdr3_aa: CASGFRTTDTQYF

clone_size: few
v_call: TRBV3-1
d_call: TRBD1
j_call: TRBJ1-6
cdr3_nt: TGTGCCAGCAGACGGGACAGGGGGAACAATTCACCCCTCCACTTT
cdr3_aa: CASRRDRGNNSPLHF

clone_size: once
v_call: TRBV7-6
d_call: .
j_call: TRBJ2-7
cdr3_nt: TGTGCCAGCCAACGTCGTTACGAGCAGTACTTC
cdr3_aa: CASQRRYEQYF

clone_size: .
v_call: TRBV10-2
d_call: TRBD2
j_call: TRBJ2-1
cdr3_nt: TGCGCCAGCAATCCGGGAGGGCCGCAGTTCTTC
cdr3_aa: CASNPGGPQFF

clone_size: many
v_call: TRBV12-3/TRBV12-4
d_call: TRBD2
j_call: TRBJ2-3
cdr3_nt: TGTGCCAGCAGCGGGACTAGCGGGAGGGCCTTTCCAGATACGCAGTATTTT
cdr3_aa: CASSGTSGRAFPDTQYF

clone_size: many
v_call: TRBV5-1
d_call: .
j_call: TRBJ2-7
cdr3_nt: TGTGCCAGCAGCTTAGAACCCTACGAGCAGTACTTC
cdr3_aa: CASSLEPYEQYF

clone_size: many
v_call: TRBV5-1
d_call: .
j_call: TRBJ1-1
cdr3_nt: TGCGCCAGCAGCTTGGAACGGGGGCTTGACACTGAAGCTTTCTTT
cdr3_aa: CASSLERGLDTEAFF

clone_size: many
v_call: TRBV12-3/TRBV12-4
d_call: TRBD2
j_call: TRBJ2-1
cdr3_nt: TGTGCCAGCAGCTTGGAACTAGCGGAATACAATGAGCAGTTCTTC
cdr3_aa: CASSLELAEYNEQFF

clone_size: many
v_call: TRBV11-2
d_call: .
j_call: TRBJ1-3
cdr3_nt: TGTGCCAGCAGCCCGCAGGGTCCCATCTCTGGAAACACCATATATTTT
cdr3_aa: CASSPQGPISGNTIYF

clone_size: .
v_call: TRBV18
d_call: .
j_call: TRBJ1-4
cdr3_nt: TGTGCCAGCTCACCGGACCGGGACGGACTAGAAAAACTGTTTTTT
cdr3_aa: CASSPDRDGLEKLFF

clone_size: few
v_call: TRBV20-1
d_call: TRBD2
j_call: TRBJ2-1
cdr3_nt: TGCAGTGCTGAACCGGGACTAGTTGGTCGCAATGAGCAGTTCTTC
cdr3_aa: CSAEPGLVGRNEQFF

clone_size: .
v_call: TRBV6-1
d_call: TRBD1
j_call: TRBJ1-5
cdr3_nt: TGTGCCAGCAACAGGGGGCAGAATCAGCCCCAGCATTTT
cdr3_aa: CASNRGQNQPQHF

clone_size: .
v_call: TRBV6-5
d_call: .
j_call: TRBJ1-5
cdr3_nt: TGTGCCAGCAGTTCTCCAGGGGTAAATCAGCCCCAGCATTTT
cdr3_aa: CASSSPGVNQPQHF

clone_size: many
v_call: TRBV27
d_call: TRBD1
j_call: TRBJ1-1
cdr3_nt: TGTGCCAGCAGTATGACAGGGATGGTTTGGAAGGCTTTCTTT
cdr3_aa: CASSMTGMVWKAFF

clone_size: many
v_call: TRBV27
d_call: .
j_call: TRBJ2-1
cdr3_nt: TGTGCCAGCAGATTCACGGGGGGACACCCAGGCAATGAGCAGTTCTTC
cdr3_aa: CASRFTGGHPGNEQFF

clone_size: many
v_call: TRBV12-3/TRBV12-4
d_call: TRBD1
j_call: TRBJ2-1
cdr3_nt: TGTGCCAGCAGACCGGACAGGTTAATAGGCAATGAGCAGTTCTTC
cdr3_aa: CASRPDRLIGNEQFF

clone_size: few
v_call: TRBV9
d_call: TRBD1
j_call: TRBJ2-2
cdr3_nt: TGTGCCAGCAGCGTAGCGCCTCCGGGACAGGGTAACGTCGGGGAGCTGTTTTTT
cdr3_aa: CASSVAPPGQGNVGELFF

clone_size: many
v_call: TRBV10-1
d_call: .
j_call: TRBJ2-2
cdr3_nt: TGCGCCAGCAGTGCCGGAGGAGTAAGAACCGGGGAGCTGTTTTTT
cdr3_aa: CASSAGGVRTGELFF

clone_size: few
v_call: TRBV25-1
d_call: TRBD2
j_call: TRBJ2-7
cdr3_nt: TGTGCCAGCAGTGGCGGGGGGTTAGCGGGAGGGCGTCCCTACGAGCAGTACTTC
cdr3_aa: CASSGGGLAGGRPYEQYF

clone_size: few
v_call: TRBV5-1
d_call: TRBD2
j_call: TRBJ2-7
cdr3_nt: TGCGCCAGCAGCTCGAACCGGGCGGGAGCAACCCCTGGCGAGCAGTACTTC
cdr3_aa: CASSSNRAGATPGEQYF

clone_size: few
v_call: TRBV27
d_call: TRBD1
j_call: TRBJ2-1
cdr3_nt: TGTGCCAGCAGTTTCAGGGGGAGTTGGGAGCAGTTCTTC
cdr3_aa: CASSFRGSWEQFF

clone_size: .
v_call: TRBV30
d_call: .
j_call: TRBJ2-7
cdr3_nt: TGTGCCTGGATCCCGCCCCAGCAGAGCTCCTACGAGCAGTACTTC
cdr3_aa: CAWIPPQQSSYEQYF

clone_size: many
v_call: TRBV24-1
d_call: TRBD1
j_call: TRBJ2-2
cdr3_nt: TGTGCCACCAGTGAATCCGACAGGGTCACCGGGGAGCTGTTTTTT
cdr3_aa: CATSESDRVTGELFF

clone_size: few
v_call: TRBV10-3
d_call: .
j_call: TRBJ1-1
cdr3_nt: TGTGCCATCAGCCCCTCCGGGGCCTCGAACACTGAAGCTTTCTTT
cdr3_aa: CAISPSGASNTEAFF

clone_size: many
v_call: TRBV7-8
d_call: .
j_call: TRBJ2-7
cdr3_nt: TGTGCCAGCTTACGACCCGACCTGGAGAGCGAGCAGTACTTC
cdr3_aa: CASLRPDLESEQYF

clone_size: .
v_call: TRBV30
d_call: TRBD1
j_call: TRBJ1-1
cdr3_nt: TGTGCCTGGCGTAATGCGGACAGGGTGAACACTGAAGCTTTCTTT
cdr3_aa: CAWRNADRVNTEAFF

clone_size: .
v_call: TRBV20-1
d_call: TRBD2
j_call: TRBJ2-1
cdr3_nt: TGCAGTGCGTTGTCGCGGGAGATTAGCAATGAGCAGTTCTTC
cdr3_aa: CSALSREISNEQFF

clone_size: many
v_call: TRBV6-1
d_call: .
j_call: TRBJ2-1
cdr3_nt: TGTGCCAGCATTGGGGTCTCTCTGGATGAGCAGTTCTTC
cdr3_aa: CASIGVSLDEQFF

clone_size: .
v_call: TRBV29-1
d_call: .
j_call: TRBJ2-1
cdr3_nt: TGCAGCGTTGAAGTAGCGAGAGAGGTCAATGAGCAGTTCTTC
cdr3_aa: CSVEVAREVNEQFF

clone_size: many
v_call: TRBV12-3/TRBV12-4
d_call: .
j_call: TRBJ1-4
cdr3_nt: TGTGCCAGCAGTCCAACTTCGGGAAAGGGTGAAAAACTGTTTTTT
cdr3_aa: CASSPTSGKGEKLFF

clone_size: .
v_call: TRBV19
d_call: TRBD1
j_call: TRBJ2-7
cdr3_nt: TGTGCCAGTCGACAGGGCCATATGTACGAGCAGTACTTC
cdr3_aa: CASRQGHMYEQYF

clone_size: many
v_call: TRBV11-2
d_call: TRBD2
j_call: TRBJ2-1
cdr3_nt: TGTGCCAGCAGCTTAGGAGGACTAGGAGGGCGGAATGAGCAGTTCTTC
cdr3_aa: CASSLGGLGGRNEQFF

clone_size: many
v_call: TRBV5-1
d_call: TRBD2
j_call: TRBJ2-1
cdr3_nt: TGCGCCAGCAGCTCATTAGCGGGATTGAATGAGCAGTTCTTC
cdr3_aa: CASSSLAGLNEQFF

clone_size: .
v_call: TRBV12-3/TRBV12-4
d_call: .
j_call: TRBJ1-1
cdr3_nt: TGTGCCAGCAGCCCCGAGGGGATGAACACTGAAGCTTTCTTT
cdr3_aa: CASSPEGMNTEAFF

clone_size: many
v_call: TRBV5-6
d_call: TRBD2
j_call: TRBJ2-1
cdr3_nt: TGTGCCAGCAGCCCCGTTACTAGCGGGATGGGCAATGAGCAGTTCTTC
cdr3_aa: CASSPVTSGMGNEQFF

clone_size: many
v_call: TRBV20-1
d_call: .
j_call: TRBJ1-5
cdr3_nt: TGCAGTGCTAGCAGGGACAGCAATCAGCCCCAGCATTTT
cdr3_aa: CSASRDSNQPQHF

clone_size: few
v_call: TRBV20-1
d_call: .
j_call: TRBJ2-2
cdr3_nt: TGCAGTGCTAGAGATCGACAGGGACTTAACACCGGGGAGCTGTTTTTT
cdr3_aa: CSARDRQGLNTGELFF

clone_size: many
v_call: TRBV20-1
d_call: .
j_call: TRBJ2-5
cdr3_nt: TGCAGTGCAGCCCCGTTCGAGGGGGGCAAGGAGACCCAGTACTTC
cdr3_aa: CSAAPFEGGKETQYF

clone_size: .
v_call: TRBV5-5
d_call: .
j_call: TRBJ2-7
cdr3_nt: TGTGCCAGCAGCCAAGAAGGCGGGGCTTGGGGCTCCTACGAGCAGTACTTC
cdr3_aa: CASSQEGGAWGSYEQYF

clone_size: few
v_call: TRBV6-2/TRBV6-3
d_call: .
j_call: TRBJ2-7
cdr3_nt: TGTGCCAGCAGCTCTGGGGGCGGGCTTTACGAGCAGTACTTC
cdr3_aa: CASSSGGGLYEQYF

clone_size: many
v_call: TRBV28
d_call: .
j_call: TRBJ1-1
cdr3_nt: TGTGCCAGCAGACGGACTCCGGGTTACACTGAAGCTTTCTTT
cdr3_aa: CASRRTPGYTEAFF